The next 32 T cell receptor beta chains were all read from a single sample in a study of shared clonotypes between healthy human individuals. Only in-frame clones appear in the TCRdb table, and some are missing; sequencing was by immunoSEQ multiplex PCR. This sample has a few million clones, with approximately 96% found just once. What was sequenced was naive CD4+ T cells sorted from blood. Subset meaning: CD45RA+ positively selected. These receptors all stem from a man aged 18 to 30 in good health.

The chain joins TRBV6-1 to TRBJ1-4, with D perhaps matching TRBD1 (6 bases). Trimming pared 2 bases from V and 8 bases from J, leaving 12 bases between. The CDR3 runs to 14 residues. Per the germline V gene, CDR1 is MNHNS and CDR2 is SASEGT. CDR3 in amino acids: CASSENRAGEKLFF. DNA of the CDR3: TGTGCCAGCAGTGAAAACAGGGCAGGGGAAAAACTGTTTTTT.

V and J are TRBV6-1 and TRBJ2-3; no clear D. Between the trimmed V and J ends, which lost 8 bases and 2 bases, there was a span of 14 bases. CDR1 MNHNS and CDR2 SASEGT come from the germline V gene. The CDR3 is made up of 14 amino acids. The CDR3 region is CASLQSANTDTQYF. The CDR3 DNA sequence: TGTGCCAGCCTACAAAGTGCGAACACAGATACGCAGTATTTT.

Turning to this clone: This specimen includes other DNA sequences encoding the same CDR3. This chain's CDR3 is CASSEQGSTEAFF. CDR3 nucleotide sequence: TGTGCCAGCAGTGAACAGGGAAGCACTGAAGCTTTCTTT. The chain uses TRBV2 and TRBJ1-1, with a possible D match to TRBD1 (5 bases). V was cut by 2 bases and J by 4 bases, with 8 bases left in between. The germline gives CDR1 SNHLY, CDR2 FYNNEI. The CDR3 runs 13 residues.

The chain recombines TRBV2 with TRBJ2-2; tentatively, D is TRBD1 or TRBD2 (5 bases each). Between the trimmed V and J ends, which lost 6 bases and 6 bases, there was a span of 11 bases. The germline V gene has CDR1 SNHLY and CDR2 FYNNEI. The CDR3 runs to 13 residues. CDR3 residues: CASRRGLAGELFF. The CDR3 nucleotides are TGTGCCAGCAGGAGGGGATTGGCCGGGGAGCTGTTTTTT.

CDR3 nucleotides: TGTGCCAGCAGCGTAGAAATCCTAGCCCACAATGAGCAGTTCTTC. Its translation is CASSVEILAHNEQFF. The chain recombines TRBV9 with TRBJ2-1; D may be TRBD2 (5 bases). Trimming took 0 bases from V and 5 from J, leaving 12 bases between them. The V gene's germline CDR1 is SGDLS and CDR2 YYNGEE. This CDR3 spans 15 amino acids.

The gene calls are TRBV6-5 and TRBJ2-1; 12 bases map to TRBD2. J gave up 10 bases and V 4 bases, and 8 bases lay outside the gene matches. There are 15 residues in the CDR3. In germline, CDR1 is MNHEY, CDR2 SVGAGI. CDR3 nucleotides: TGTGCCAGCAGTTCCCTACTAGCGGGAGGAAACGAGCAGTTCTTC. Translated, it gives CASSSLLAGGNEQFF.

V gene TRBV29-1 combines with J gene TRBJ1-2; unclear D gene. The length of the CDR3 is 12 residues. Trimming shortened V by 3 bases and J by 2 bases, and 7 bases separated the two germline ends. In germline, CDR1 is SQVTM, CDR2 ANQGSEA. CDR3 in DNA: TGCAGCGTTGACAGGTTAAACTATGGCTACACCTTC. This sequence encodes CSVDRLNYGYTF.

This clone was counted between two and nine times. DNA of the CDR3: TGTGCCAGTAGTATACGGACCGGACAGCCCCAGCATTTT. This translates into CASSIRTGQPQHF. The J gene is TRBJ1-5, the V gene TRBV19; D unclear. V lost 2 bases and J 7 bases, leaving 9 bases between the germline ends. This CDR3 has 13 residues. The germline gives CDR1 LNHDA, CDR2 SQIVND (reference sequence).

The chain's CDR3 is CASSTLAGGSAGANVLTF. CDR3 in DNA: TGTGCCAGCAGCACCCTAGCGGGAGGGTCGGCTGGGGCCAACGTCCTGACTTTC. The rearrangement uses TRBV5-4 and TRBJ2-6; 12 nucleotides match TRBD2. The CDR3 consists of 18 residues. V lost 4 bases, J lost 2 bases, and 7 bases stayed unmatched. Germline lookup yields CDR1 SGHNT and CDR2 YYREEE (reference sequence).

In the case of this clone: Other DNA sequences in this sample translate to the same CDR3. The rearrangement links TRBV2 to TRBJ1-5; TRBD1 might be the D (5 bases). V was shortened by 7 bases and J by 2 bases, with 9 bases between the two germline ends. The CDR3 extends over 13 amino acids. The germline gives CDR1 SNHLY, CDR2 FYNNEI. CDR3 protein: CASTGEGNQPQHF. CDR3 sequence (DNA): TGTGCCAGCACGGGGGAAGGCAATCAGCCCCAGCATTTT.

This chain connects TRBV5-6 to TRBJ1-6; 7 nucleotides match TRBD1. This CDR3 spans 16 amino acids. The ends lost 4 bases at V and 0 bases at J; junction bases unmatched: 4. Germline assignment: CDR1 SGHDT and CDR2 YYEEEE. The CDR3 protein is CASSEGAASYNSPLHF. The CDR3 nucleotides are TGTGCCAGCAGCGAGGGGGCAGCCTCCTATAATTCACCCCTCCACTTT.

The chain couples TRBV4-3 to TRBJ1-5; D unresolved. Germline CDR1 LGHNA, CDR2 YSLEER. Trimming stripped 1 base from V and 6 bases from J, with 7 bases between. CDR3 length: 13 amino acids. The CDR3 is CASSQGLTQPQHF. The CDR3, as DNA: TGCGCCAGCAGCCAAGGACTTACTCAGCCCCAGCATTTT.

Points on this clone: Other DNA sequences in this sample translate to the same CDR3. The gene calls are TRBV20-1 and TRBJ1-1; D ambiguous. Trimming stripped 3 bases from V and 5 bases from J, with 7 bases between. The CDR3 runs to 11 residues. From germline, CDR1 is DFQATT and CDR2 SNEGSKA (reference sequence). This chain's CDR3 is CSASSGTEAFF. CDR3 nucleotides: TGCAGTGCTAGTAGCGGGACTGAAGCTTTCTTT.

For the CDR3, the DNA is TGTGCCAGCAGTGAGGTTGCGACGAGAGTCCCCTACGAGCAGTACTTC. It is translated as CASSEVATRVPYEQYF. This rearrangement joins TRBV6-1 to TRBJ2-7; D is unclear. The V gene lost 3 bases and the J gene lost 2 bases, with 17 bases spanning the gap. This CDR3 is built from 16 residues. In germline, CDR1 is MNHNS, CDR2 SASEGT.

With regard to this clone: This CDR3 is also generated by other DNA sequences in the sample. This chain joins TRBV6-1 and TRBJ2-1; D is perhaps TRBD2 (6 bases). CDR3 size: 14 residues. Germline V gene data show CDR1 as MNHNS and CDR2 as SASEGT. Deletions cut 4 bases from V and 0 bases from J, with 7 bases between. In DNA, the CDR3 is TGTGCCAGCAGTGCCGGGAGCTCCTACAATGAGCAGTTCTTC. This translates into CASSAGSSYNEQFF.

The chain employs TRBV6-1 and TRBJ1-1, with a possible D match to TRBD1 (5 bases). Trimming took off 10 bases at V and 0 bases at J, with 15 bases between the two ends. Germline assignment: CDR1 MNHNS and CDR2 SASEGT. CDR3 length: 14 amino acids. CDR3 amino acids: CATEIGGVNTEAFF. Here the CDR3 DNA reads TGTGCCACCGAAATCGGGGGTGTGAACACTGAAGCTTTCTTT.

The chain joins TRBV11-2 to TRBJ2-5; D uncertain. V lost 4 bases to trimming and J lost 4 bases, with 16 bases between them. CDR3 size: 15 residues. The germline gives CDR1 SGHAT, CDR2 FQNNGV. DNA of the CDR3: TGTGCCAGCAGCTCCGTGGCCCTAAAGGGAGAGACCCAGTACTTC. Translating gives CASSSVALKGETQYF.

Notes on this clone: The sample carries other DNA sequences with the same CDR3. The chain has TRBV5-1 and TRBJ2-7; D may be TRBD2 (5 bases). Trimming cost V 4 bases and J 1 base, with 9 bases left between them. This CDR3 comprises 13 residues. In germline, CDR1 is SGHRS, CDR2 YFSETQ. In nucleotides, the CDR3 is TGCGCCAGCAGCAGCGGATCGTCCTACGAGCAGTACTTC. Protein sequence: CASSSGSSYEQYF.

This clone came up once. The chain recombines TRBV27 with TRBJ1-1; possible D gene TRBD1, 6 bases. Between the trimmed V and J ends, which lost 3 bases and 0 bases, there was a span of 11 bases. The germline V gene has CDR1 MNHEY and CDR2 SMNVEV (reference sequence). This CDR3 is 15 amino acids long. CDR3 coding DNA: TGTGCCAGCAGTTTGCAGGGGTACATGAACACTGAAGCTTTCTTT. Translated: CASSLQGYMNTEAFF.

The chain is built from TRBV27 and TRBJ1-6; maybe TRBD1 (5 bases). V was cut by 3 bases and J by 6 bases, with 12 bases left in between. The CDR3 covers 15 residues. Germline V CDR1 and CDR2: MNHEY, SMNVEV (reference sequence). CDR3 bases: TGTGCCAGCAGTTTTTTCCAGGGTCCTAATTCACCCCTCCACTTT. This gives the protein CASSFFQGPNSPLHF.

The CDR3 sequence: CASSERGGEETQYF. The CDR3 DNA reads as TGTGCCAGCAGTGAAAGAGGGGGCGAAGAGACCCAGTACTTC. The V and J genes are TRBV2 and TRBJ2-5, with 7 nucleotides matching TRBD1. The CDR3 consists of 14 residues. In germline, CDR1 is SNHLY, CDR2 FYNNEI. Trimming took 2 bases from V and 3 from J; bases not matched to a gene: 3. Based on the CDR3 plus reference TRBV2 and TRBJ2-5, the full variable domain is EPEVTQTPSHQVTQMGQEVILRCVPISNHLYFYWYRQILGQKVEFLVSFYNNEISEKSEIFDDQFSVERPDGSNFTLKIRSTKLEDSAMYFCASSERGGEETQYFGPGTRLLVL.

This chain links TRBV30 with TRBJ2-3; D is unresolved. The V end was cut by 0 bases, the J end by 2 bases, with 9 bases between. Germline CDR1 is GTSNPN and CDR2 is SVGIG (reference sequence). The CDR3 consists of 14 residues. The CDR3 region is CAWSVNFFTDTQYF. The CDR3 DNA sequence: TGTGCCTGGAGTGTCAATTTTTTCACAGATACGCAGTATTTT.

The genes are TRBV11-3 and TRBJ2-5, with D possibly TRBD2 on 5 matching bases. Germline V gene data show CDR1 as SGHNT and CDR2 as YENEEA. Trimming left V 4 bases short and J 3 bases short, with 12 bases between. The CDR3 is 14 amino acids. The DNA for the CDR3 is TGTGCCAGCAGCTCCCGGGGTAAAGAAGAGACCCAGTACTTC. Residues: CASSSRGKEETQYF. Full variable domain (missing parts from reference TRBV11-3 and TRBJ2-5): EAGVVQSPRYKIIEKKQPVAFWCNPISGHNTLYWYLQNLGQGPELLIRYENEEAVDDSQLPKDRFSAERLKGVDSTLKIQPAELGDSAVYLCASSSRGKEETQYFGPGTRLLVL.

The V call is TRBV7-9, the J call TRBJ1-6, with 7 positions matching TRBD1. Germline CDR1 reads SEHNR; CDR2 reads FQNEAQ (reference sequence). The trim removed 7 bases at V and 7 bases at J, leaving 7 bases unmatched. The CDR3 spans 14 residues. The CDR3 protein is CASNRQQGNSPLHF. The CDR3 nucleotides are TGTGCCAGCAACCGGCAACAGGGGAATTCACCCCTCCACTTT. Filled out from reference TRBV7-9 and TRBJ1-6, the complete variable domain reads DTGVSQNPRHKITKRGQNVTFRCDPISEHNRLYWYRQTLGQGPEFLTYFQNEAQLEKSRLLSDRFSAERPKGSFSTLEIQRTEQGDSAMYLCASNRQQGNSPLHFGNGTRLTVT.

In the case of this clone: This CDR3 is also generated by other DNA sequences in the sample. This chain uses TRBV5-1 with TRBJ2-3; 10 bases are a match to TRBD2. CDR3 length: 13 amino acids. Trimming removed 5 bases from V and 3 bases from J; junction bases left unmatched: 0. Germline lookup yields CDR1 SGHRS and CDR2 YFSETQ. The CDR3 DNA reads as TGCGCCAGCAGGACTAGCGGGACAGATACGCAGTATTTT. Protein sequence: CASRTSGTDTQYF.

The chain has TRBV7-8 and TRBJ2-5; D possibly uses TRBD1 or TRBD2 (6 bases each). The CDR3 is 14 amino acids. Germline loops: CDR1 SGHVS, CDR2 FQNEAQ. Trimming shortened V by 5 bases and J by 2 bases, and 12 bases separated the two germline ends. The CDR3 protein is CASSPRGPQETQYF. The CDR3 nucleotides are TGTGCCAGCAGCCCCCGGGGGCCGCAAGAGACCCAGTACTTC.

This clone showed up just once. The V gene is TRBV5-1, the J gene TRBJ2-7, with 10 bases lining up with TRBD1. From germline, CDR1 is SGHRS and CDR2 YFSETQ. Losses at the gene ends were 4 bases for V and 3 bases for J; bases not matched to a gene: 7. The CDR3 totals 15 residues. The CDR3 coding sequence is TGCGCCAGCAGCGACGGGACAGGGGTCGGCTACGAGCAGTACTTC. Protein product: CASSDGTGVGYEQYF.

This rearrangement joins TRBV28 to TRBJ2-5, with a weak D call TRBD1 (6 bases). The CDR3 has 13 residues. Germline V gene data show CDR1 as MDHEN and CDR2 as SYDVKM. V lost 6 bases and J lost 3, with 11 bases in between. The CDR3 region has the DNA TGTGCCAGCAGACAGGGACCGAAAGAGACCCAGTACTTC. This translates into CASRQGPKETQYF.

To note about this clone: The same CDR3 can be traced to other DNA sequences in this sample. The genes are TRBV19 and TRBJ2-7; 10 bases map to TRBD2. Trimming took 2 bases from V and 4 from J; bases not matched to a gene: 2. CDR1 is LNHDA and CDR2 is SQIVND in the germline V gene (reference sequence). This CDR3 has 14 amino acids. The CDR3 spells CASSILAGAYEQYF. Here the CDR3 DNA reads TGTGCCAGTAGTATACTAGCGGGAGCGTACGAGCAGTACTTC.

The genes are TRBV9 and TRBJ1-5, with 9 bases that match TRBD1. J lost 9 bases, V lost 3 bases, and 10 bases had no gene match. The CDR3 has 15 amino acids. Germline V gene lookup returns CDR1 SGDLS and CDR2 YYNGEE. The CDR3 region has the DNA TGTGCCAGCAGCGCCGGGACAGGGAACGGCTGGCCCCAGCATTTT. This encodes CASSAGTGNGWPQHF.

The J gene is TRBJ2-1, the V gene TRBV13; a possible D gene is TRBD2 (7 bases). The CDR3 runs 16 residues. Germline V gene sequence: CDR1 PRHDT, CDR2 FYEKMQ (reference sequence). V was trimmed by 5 bases and J by 8 bases, leaving 22 bases between them. CDR3 coding DNA: TGTGCCAGCAGCCCCGGCCCACTAGGGGGGGCGGATGAGCAGTTCTTC. Translating it yields CASSPGPLGGADEQFF.

As to this clone: Other DNA sequences in the same sample also yield this CDR3. The chain employs TRBV20-1 and TRBJ2-1; D remains unclear. Trimming removed 2 bases at V and 3 bases at J, with 2 bases between. The length of the CDR3 is 11 residues. Germline V gives CDR1 DFQATT, CDR2 SNEGSKA (reference sequence). CDR3 loop: CSARLYNEQFF. The CDR3 nucleotides read TGCAGTGCTAGACTCTACAATGAGCAGTTCTTC.